These 24 T cell receptor beta chains originate from one sample sequenced in a study of shared clonotypes between healthy human individuals. Produced via immunoSEQ multiplex PCR; TCRdb's table is partial and in-frame only. This sample carries approximately 2.5 million clones, 93% of them seen once, and the ten largest clones take 0.36%. The sequencing input was naive CD4+ T cells from PBMCs. Subset in this sample: CD45RA+ positively selected. The receptors here all came from a man younger than 35 in good health. Some clones in this sample may be carry-over from other donors' samples.

The chain employs TRBV7-8 and TRBJ1-1, with TRBD1 identical over 7 bases. There are 14 residues in the CDR3. CDR1 SGHVS and CDR2 FQNEAQ come from the germline V gene. V gave up 5 bases and J gave up 0 bases; unmatched junction bases: 3. CDR3 in DNA: TGTGCCAGCAGCCTCGGACAGGTGAACACTGAAGCTTTCTTT. Residues: CASSLGQVNTEAFF.

The chain carries TRBV5-1 and TRBJ1-1, with D hard to call. Trimming left V 0 bases short and J 5 bases short, with 8 bases between. This CDR3 is 13 amino acids long. Germline lookup yields CDR1 SGHRS and CDR2 YFSETQ. CDR3 nucleotides: TGCGCCAGCAGCTTGGATTCGGGAACTGAAGCTTTCTTT. As protein: CASSLDSGTEAFF.

The chain combines TRBV11-3 with TRBJ2-2; TRBD1 aligns across 7 bases. Germline trimming cut 5 bases from V and 4 bases from J; bases unmatched to any gene: 7. Germline assignment: CDR1 SGHNT and CDR2 YENEEA. The CDR3 consists of 15 residues. CDR3 sequence (DNA): TGTGCCAGCAGCAAAAGACAGGGCAGCACCGGGGAGCTGTTTTTT. As protein: CASSKRQGSTGELFF.

The gene calls are TRBV7-2 and TRBJ2-1; TRBD2 aligns across 9 bases. The CDR3 contains 13 residues. V was pared by 6 bases and J by 15 bases, with 12 bases of the junction left unmatched. From germline, CDR1 is SGHTA and CDR2 FQGNSA. The CDR3 is CASSFSGTSNAFF. CDR3 nucleotides: TGTGCCAGCAGTTTTTCCGGGACTAGCAACGCGTTCTTC.

Only one count was recorded for this clone. The V and J genes are TRBV6-1 and TRBJ1-2; TRBD1 matches at 9 bases. Germline V CDR1 and CDR2: MNHNS, SASEGT. This CDR3 contains 14 residues. V gave up 8 bases and J gave up 2 bases; unmatched junction bases: 6. The CDR3 sequence: CASDTGQGNYGYTF. The CDR3 DNA reads TGTGCCAGCGACACCGGACAGGGGAACTATGGCTACACCTTC.

This rearrangement joins TRBV28 to TRBJ2-1; possible D gene TRBD2, 7 bases. CDR1 is MDHEN and CDR2 is SYDVKM in the germline V gene. The V gene lost 1 base and the J gene lost 9 bases, with 16 bases spanning the gap. The CDR3 loop spans 15 amino acids. CDR3 sequence (DNA): TGTGCCAGCAGTTTATTAAACGGGGGGCGACGTGAGCAGTTCTTC. Translating it yields CASSLLNGGRREQFF.

V gene TRBV7-3 combines with J gene TRBJ2-7; D is tentatively TRBD1 or TRBD2 (5 bases each). V was trimmed by 4 bases and J by 4 bases, leaving 17 bases between them. The germline V gene has CDR1 SGHTA and CDR2 FQGTGA. The CDR3 extends over 15 amino acids. CDR3 sequence reads: CASSSGVGTRYEQYF. Written as DNA, the CDR3 is TGTGCCAGCAGCTCTGGGGTGGGGACGAGGTACGAGCAGTACTTC.

V gene TRBV14 combines with J gene TRBJ1-2; tentatively, D is TRBD1 (5 bases). The germline CDR1 and CDR2 sequences are SGHDN and FVKESK. There are 13 residues in the CDR3. V dropped 5 bases and J dropped 4 bases, with 11 bases sitting between them. CDR3 loop: CASSEGLSYGYTF. CDR3 nucleotides: TGTGCCAGCAGCGAGGGACTGTCCTATGGCTACACCTTC.

J is TRBJ1-1 and V is TRBV11-2, with TRBD1 matching over 10 bases. V lost 3 bases and J lost 10; bases outside the gene matches: 8. The CDR3 has 14 amino acids. Germline CDR1 is SGHAT and CDR2 is FQNNGV. CDR3 sequence (DNA): TGTGCCAGCAGCTTGCGACAGGGGGCGCGAGGAGCTTTCTTT. The encoded protein is CASSLRQGARGAFF.

A word on this clone: Other DNA sequences of this sample code for an identical CDR3. V is TRBV6-1 and J is TRBJ2-7, with 9 bases lining up with TRBD1. Germline trimming cut 3 bases from V and 2 bases from J; bases unmatched to any gene: 5. Per germline, CDR1 MNHNS and CDR2 SASEGT. The CDR3 consists of 15 residues. CDR3 sequence reads: CASSEGGTGTYEQYF. CDR3 in DNA: TGTGCCAGCAGTGAGGGCGGGACAGGGACCTACGAGCAGTACTTC.

In regard to this clone: The same CDR3 is also encoded by other DNA sequences in this sample. The V gene is TRBV7-2, the J gene TRBJ2-7; D is ambiguous. With 5 bases removed from V and 3 bases from J, the gap between germline ends came to 5 bases. The length of the CDR3 is 11 residues. From germline, CDR1 is SGHTA and CDR2 FQGNSA. The CDR3 here is CASSTYYEQYF. In DNA form, the CDR3 reads TGTGCCAGCAGCACATACTACGAGCAGTACTTC.

V is TRBV19 and J is TRBJ2-3; 7 bases are a match to TRBD1. V shed 7 bases, J shed 3 bases, and the junction held 7 bases outside the gene matches. Germline V gene lookup returns CDR1 LNHDA and CDR2 SQIVND (reference sequence). CDR3 length equals 14 residues. Written as DNA, the CDR3 is TGTGCCAGTACAACAGGGGCCGGAACAGATACGCAGTATTTT. This codes for CASTTGAGTDTQYF.

The CDR3 protein is CAWSVDKSNSPLHF. CDR3 bases: TGTGCCTGGAGTGTCGACAAGAGTAATTCACCCCTCCACTTT. The chain is built from TRBV30 and TRBJ1-6, with D hard to call. V gave up 0 bases and J gave up 6 bases, with 9 bases separating them. Germline-derived CDR1 and CDR2 are GTSNPN and SVGIG (reference sequence). This CDR3 comprises 14 residues.

For the CDR3, the DNA is TGTGCCAGCAGTTACGTAGGACGAGACACAGATACGCAGTATTTT. Amino acids: CASSYVGRDTDTQYF. The chain links TRBV6-5 to TRBJ2-3; D is undetermined. The CDR3 runs 15 residues. Trimming took off 2 bases at V and 2 bases at J, with 11 bases between the two ends. The germline V gene encodes CDR1 MNHEY and CDR2 SVGAGI.

The chain links TRBV9 to TRBJ2-1; D gene uncertain. Trimming took off 3 bases at V and 0 bases at J, with 13 bases between the two ends. Germline values: CDR1 SGDLS, CDR2 YYNGEE. This CDR3 is 16 amino acids long. CDR3 DNA sequence: TGTGCCAGCAGCGCCCTAAGGGCGAGCTCCTACAATGAGCAGTTCTTC. This gives the protein CASSALRASSYNEQFF.

The J gene is TRBJ1-6, the V gene TRBV19, with a weak D call TRBD1 (6 bases). V was cut by 8 bases and J by 4 bases, with 6 bases left in between. Germline V lookup: CDR1 LNHDA, CDR2 SQIVND (reference sequence). This CDR3 region has 12 residues. The CDR3 DNA is TGTGCCAGTGGACAGTATAATTCACCCCTCCACTTT. It encodes CASGQYNSPLHF. Complete variable domain (other parts from reference TRBV19 and TRBJ1-6): DGGITQSPKYLFRKEGQNVTLSCEQNLNHDAMYWYRQDPGQGLRLIYYSQIVNDFQKGDIAEGYSVSREKKESFPLTVTSAQKNPTAFYLCASGQYNSPLHFGNGTRLTVT.

DNA for the CDR3: TGTGCCAGCAGTGGAGGGACAGGGGCCGGGGCCACTGAAGCTTTCTTT. It codes for CASSGGTGAGATEAFF. The chain uses TRBV25-1 and TRBJ1-1; 10 bases align to TRBD1. CDR1 MGHDK and CDR2 SYGVNS come from the germline V gene. V shed 4 bases, J shed 4 bases, and the junction held 9 bases outside the gene matches. There are 16 residues in the CDR3.

V usage is TRBV7-2 and J usage is TRBJ1-5; maybe TRBD1 (5 bases). CDR3 size: 14 residues. Trimming removed 6 bases from V and 7 bases from J, with 16 bases in between. Germline CDR1 and CDR2: SGHTA and FQGNSA. This CDR3 is CASSPGPRGQPQHF. CDR3 nucleotides: TGTGCCAGCAGTCCCGGGCCCCGGGGCCAGCCCCAGCATTTT.

V usage is TRBV27 and J usage is TRBJ2-3; D tentatively fits TRBD1 or TRBD2 (6 bases each). Germline assignment: CDR1 MNHEY and CDR2 SMNVEV (reference sequence). This CDR3 is built from 19 residues. The V end was cut by 7 bases, the J end by 2 bases, with 28 bases between. DNA for the CDR3: TGTGCCAGCACCTCCTGGGGGGCGGACGACAGACACCTCACAGATACGCAGTATTTT. The encoded protein is CASTSWGADDRHLTDTQYF.

V is TRBV4-3 and J is TRBJ2-1; the D is unclear. The CDR3 contains 13 residues. Looked up from germline, CDR1 is LGHNA and CDR2 is YSLEER. The V gene lost 4 bases and the J gene lost 9 bases, with 13 bases spanning the gap. The CDR3 loop is CASSPQLASEQFF. In DNA, the CDR3 is TGCGCCAGCAGCCCCCAGCTCGCCAGTGAGCAGTTCTTC.

The chain has TRBV12-5 and TRBJ1-2; tentative D call: TRBD1 (5 bases). The ends were cut back, 0 bases at V and 10 bases at J, with 18 bases in the middle. The CDR3 length is 15 residues. Germline V gene sequence: CDR1 LGHNT, CDR2 FRNRAP. The CDR3 protein is CASGLVVGPVRAYTF. In nucleotides, the CDR3 is TGTGCTAGTGGTTTGGTCGTGGGACCGGTGAGAGCCTACACCTTC.

The rearrangement joins TRBV9 to TRBJ2-5; 7 bases map to TRBD2. The length of the CDR3 is 14 residues. From germline, CDR1 is SGDLS and CDR2 YYNGEE. Trimming at V came to 3 bases and at J to 3 bases, leaving 5 bases not matched to a gene. The CDR3 loop reads CASSGGTSEETQYF. CDR3 DNA: TGTGCCAGCAGCGGAGGCACTAGCGAAGAGACCCAGTACTTC. The entire variable domain, with the rest obtained from reference TRBV9 and TRBJ2-5, is as follows: DSGVTQTPKHLITATGQRVTLRCSPRSGDLSVYWYQQSLDQGLQFLIQYYNGEERAKGNILERFSAQQFPDLHSELNLSSLELGDSALYFCASSGGTSEETQYFGPGTRLLVL.

The J gene is TRBJ2-2, the V gene TRBV5-1; 9 bases agree with TRBD2. CDR3 length: 16 amino acids. V lost 4 bases and J lost 4; bases outside the gene matches: 8. Germline V gene sequence: CDR1 SGHRS, CDR2 YFSETQ. The CDR3 region has the DNA TGCGCCAGCAGCCCGGATAGCGGGAGCAGCACCGGGGAGCTGTTTTTT. Translation: CASSPDSGSSTGELFF. The full variable domain, completed using reference TRBV5-1 and TRBJ2-2, is KAGVTQTPRYLIKTRGQQVTLSCSPISGHRSVSWYQQTPGQGLQFLFEYFSETQRNKGNFPGRFSGRQFSNSRSEMNVSTLELGDSALYLCASSPDSGSSTGELFFGEGSRLTVL.

The chain joins TRBV28 to TRBJ1-1; maybe TRBD1 (6 bases). V gave up 5 bases and J gave up 3 bases, with 16 bases separating them. The CDR3 is 15 residues long. From germline, CDR1 is MDHEN and CDR2 SYDVKM. The CDR3 DNA follows: TGTGCCAGCAGTCCTCGCAGGGGCCGCGACACTGAAGCTTTCTTT. Translation: CASSPRRGRDTEAFF.